The source of this TCR beta chain is a study of vaccination and CD4 T cells after COVID-19. The treatment was: roughly 10-day PBMC culture with coronavirus spike peptide pools or control peptides (ViraFEST assay). All positive PCR tests were dated between March and December 2020, predating US Alpha, Beta and Delta variants. Peptide pools at about 9.5 ug/ml, together with approximately 9.6 IU/ml IL-2, were added to cultures of some 2 million PBMCs per well. Turning to this clonotype: What it recognizes is unknown.

The Oncomine TCR Beta short-read assay generated sequence data from the DNA of cultured CD4+ T cells. TCRdb reprocessed the PCR reads via MiXCR and lists one record per CDR3 protein. The table records around 15,000 distinct CDR3 sequences, 50% to 75% of them present only once. The source of this sequence is a human donor who had recovered from COVID-19. The sequenced sample was CD4+ T cells from blood, cultured in vitro.

The CDR3 DNA follows: TGTGCCAGCAGGAGGGGACAGGAATACTATGGCTACACCTTC. This encodes CASRRGQEYYGYTF. This sequence joins TRBV6-1 and TRBJ1-2; 8 bases line up with TRBD1. Germline CDR1 is MNHNS and CDR2 is SASEGT. The CDR3 covers 14 residues. J was trimmed by 3 bases and V by 6 bases; bases with no gene match: 6.